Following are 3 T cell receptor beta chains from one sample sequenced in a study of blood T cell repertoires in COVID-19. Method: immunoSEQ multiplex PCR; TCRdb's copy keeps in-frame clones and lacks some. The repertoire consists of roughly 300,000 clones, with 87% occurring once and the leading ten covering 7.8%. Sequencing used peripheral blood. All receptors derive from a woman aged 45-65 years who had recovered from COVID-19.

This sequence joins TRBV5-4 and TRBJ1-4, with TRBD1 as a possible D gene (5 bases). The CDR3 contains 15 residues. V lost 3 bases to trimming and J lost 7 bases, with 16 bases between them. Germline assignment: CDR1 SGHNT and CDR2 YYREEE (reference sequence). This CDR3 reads CASSSFREGSEKLFF. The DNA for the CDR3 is TGTGCCAGCAGCTCCTTCAGGGAAGGTAGTGAAAAACTGTTTTTT. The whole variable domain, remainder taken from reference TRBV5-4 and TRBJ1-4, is ETGVTQSPTHLIKTRGQQVTLRCSSQSGHNTVSWYQQALGQGPQFIFQYYREEENGRGNFPPRFSGLQFPNYSSELNVNALELDDSALYLCASSSFREGSEKLFFGSGTQLSVL.

The CDR3 spells CATSVRQLSNEKLFF. CDR3 sequence (DNA): TGTGCCACCAGCGTTCGACAGTTAAGTAATGAAAAACTGTTTTTT. The chain carries TRBV15 and TRBJ1-4; maybe TRBD1 (5 bases). V lost 5 bases, J lost 4 bases, and 14 bases lay in between. CDR1 is LNHNV, CDR2 YYDKDF, per germline (reference sequence). This CDR3 comprises 15 residues.

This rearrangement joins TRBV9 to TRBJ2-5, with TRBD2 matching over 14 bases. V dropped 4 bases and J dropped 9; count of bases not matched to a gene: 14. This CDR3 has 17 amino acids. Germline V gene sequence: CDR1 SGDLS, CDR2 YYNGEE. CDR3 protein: CASSPGLAGGSSRAQYF. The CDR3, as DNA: TGTGCCAGCAGCCCCGGACTAGCGGGGGGCTCTTCTAGGGCCCAGTACTTC.